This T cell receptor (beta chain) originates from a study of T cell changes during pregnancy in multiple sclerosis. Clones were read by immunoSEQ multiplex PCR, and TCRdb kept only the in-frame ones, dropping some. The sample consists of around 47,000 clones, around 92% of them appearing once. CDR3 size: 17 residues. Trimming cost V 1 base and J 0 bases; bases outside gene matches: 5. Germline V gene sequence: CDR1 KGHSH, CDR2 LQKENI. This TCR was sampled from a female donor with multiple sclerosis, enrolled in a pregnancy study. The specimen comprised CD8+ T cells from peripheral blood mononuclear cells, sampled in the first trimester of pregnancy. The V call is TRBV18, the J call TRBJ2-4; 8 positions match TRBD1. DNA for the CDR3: TGTGCCAGCTCACCACAACAGGGGGACTTAGCCAAAAACATTCAGTACTTC. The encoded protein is CASSPQQGDLAKNIQYF.